A single sample is the source of the 26 T cell receptor beta chains below, sequenced in a study of T cells in localized non-small cell lung cancer. Clones were read by immunoSEQ multiplex PCR, and TCRdb kept only the in-frame ones, dropping some. The sample includes about 39,000 clones, 70% to 80% of them seen just once. The sequencing here drew on PBMCs, taken before any cancer treatment. Every receptor here comes from a woman aged 35-75 years with stage II squamous cell lung carcinoma.

V is TRBV10-3 and J is TRBJ2-3; 9 positions agree with TRBD1. Germline loops: CDR1 ENHRY, CDR2 SYGVKD. With V trimmed by 7 bases and J by 3 bases, 5 bases remained unmatched. The CDR3 runs 14 residues. CDR3: CAIMGQGSTDTQYF. The CDR3 bases are TGTGCCATCATGGGACAGGGTTCAACAGATACGCAGTATTTT.

The rearrangement uses TRBV5-1 and TRBJ1-1; possible D gene TRBD1, 5 bases. V lost 0 bases and J lost 1, with 13 bases in between. The CDR3 loop spans 16 amino acids. Germline CDR1 reads SGHRS; CDR2 reads YFSETQ. The CDR3 protein is CASSLVGERRNTEAFF. CDR3 coding DNA: TGCGCCAGCAGCTTGGTGGGGGAGAGACGGAACACTGAAGCTTTCTTT.

V usage is TRBV7-2 and J usage is TRBJ2-1; D is uncertain. Germline CDR1 SGHTA, CDR2 FQGNSA. V lost 1 base, J lost 6 bases, and 7 bases lay in between. This CDR3 is built from 13 residues. The chain's CDR3 is CASSLGHLNEQFF. CDR3 sequence (DNA): TGTGCCAGCAGCTTAGGGCACCTCAATGAGCAGTTCTTC.

The V and J genes are TRBV5-6 and TRBJ2-3, with D unclear. With 2 bases removed from V and 2 bases from J, the gap between germline ends came to 15 bases. The CDR3 is made up of 16 amino acids. The germline CDR1 and CDR2 sequences are SGHDT and YYEEEE. The CDR3 nucleotides are TGTGCCAGCAGCTTCGCAGCTCTTTATACCACAGATACGCAGTATTTT. It encodes CASSFAALYTTDTQYF.

This clone showed up just once. The genes are TRBV21-1 and TRBJ2-4; the tabulated D call, TRBD1, remains unverified against the DNA. TRBV21-1 is recorded as a pseudogene. The CDR3 totals 16 residues. The CDR3 bases are TGTGCCAGCAGCAAAGAGGCGACCTCCGTCAGGAACATTCAGTACTTC. Its translation: CASSKEATSVRNIQYF.

This clone was counted between two and nine times. The rearrangement links TRBV5-1 to TRBJ1-1; weak D call: TRBD1 (6 bases). Deletions cut 0 bases from V and 8 bases from J, with 11 bases between. The CDR3 loop spans 13 amino acids. Germline CDR1 reads SGHRS; CDR2 reads YFSETQ. CDR3: CASSLAGQGEAFF. Written as DNA, the CDR3 is TGCGCCAGCAGCTTGGCGGGGCAGGGGGAAGCTTTCTTT.

This clone was detected many times. The chain is built from TRBV5-1 and TRBJ2-4; 8 bases are shared with TRBD1. The CDR3 runs 14 residues. The ends lost 0 bases at V and 11 bases at J; junction bases unmatched: 7. CDR1 and CDR2 (germline): SGHRS, YFSETQ. The CDR3 nucleotides are TGCGCCAGCAGCTTGGATGTGGGACAGGCCGTTCAGTACTTC. Protein sequence: CASSLDVGQAVQYF.

This chain uses TRBV7-9 with TRBJ2-3; D is uncertain. The CDR3 covers 16 residues. V lost 5 bases, J lost 6 bases, and 21 bases lay in between. The germline CDR1 and CDR2 sequences are SEHNR and FQNEAQ (reference sequence). The CDR3 DNA sequence: TGTGCCAGCAGCCCTTCACGGTCGACCCGGGTGGATACGCAGTATTTT. Translating gives CASSPSRSTRVDTQYF. The full variable domain, completed using reference TRBV7-9 and TRBJ2-3, is DTGVSQNPRHKITKRGQNVTFRCDPISEHNRLYWYRQTLGQGPEFLTYFQNEAQLEKSRLLSDRFSAERPKGSFSTLEIQRTEQGDSAMYLCASSPSRSTRVDTQYFGPGTRLTVL.

The V and J genes are TRBV19 and TRBJ2-7; the match to TRBD1 covers 8 bases. Per the germline V gene, CDR1 is LNHDA and CDR2 is SQIVND (reference sequence). The CDR3 spans 15 residues. V gave up 5 bases and J gave up 4 bases; unmatched junction bases: 10. The DNA for the CDR3 is TGTGCCAGTAGTTCCGTCCGACAGGGGACTTACGAGCAGTACTTC. Translating gives CASSSVRQGTYEQYF.

The genes are TRBV6-6 and TRBJ1-2, with 7 bases lining up with TRBD1. CDR3 size: 13 residues. V lost 6 bases to trimming and J lost 5 bases; unmatched junction nucleotides: 6. Germline V gene sequence: CDR1 MNHNY, CDR2 SVGAGI (reference sequence). In DNA, the CDR3 is TGTGCCAGCAGCTACAGGGGCGGGTATGGCTACACCTTC. As protein: CASSYRGGYGYTF.

The chain has TRBV19 and TRBJ2-7; TRBD1 might be the D (6 bases). The V gene lost 4 bases and the J gene lost 2 bases, with 12 bases spanning the gap. The CDR3 is 14 amino acids. CDR1 is LNHDA and CDR2 is SQIVND in the germline V gene (reference sequence). The CDR3 DNA sequence: TGTGCCAGTAGTAGCACAGGGTTACCCTACGAGCAGTACTTC. Its translation: CASSSTGLPYEQYF.

V gene TRBV11-2 combines with J gene TRBJ2-2, with unresolved D. Germline V gene data show CDR1 as SGHAT and CDR2 as FQNNGV. Trimming removed 2 bases at V and 4 bases at J, with 5 bases between. The CDR3 extends over 13 amino acids. CDR3 amino acids: CASSLPGTGELFF. Written as DNA, the CDR3 is TGTGCCAGCAGCTTACCGGGCACCGGGGAGCTGTTTTTT.

This clone was counted a few times. The chain joins TRBV11-2 to TRBJ1-2; 10 positions agree with TRBD1. CDR1 and CDR2 from the germline V gene are SGHAT and FQNNGV. There are 17 residues in the CDR3. V was pared by 2 bases and J by 4 bases, with 10 bases of the junction left unmatched. In DNA form, the CDR3 reads TGTGCCAGCAGCTTATTTGGGCTGGACAGGGGGATCTATGGCTACACCTTC. It specifies CASSLFGLDRGIYGYTF.

The chain recombines TRBV27 with TRBJ1-4; the D gene is possibly TRBD1 (6 bases). CDR1 and CDR2 from the germline V gene are MNHEY and SMNVEV (reference sequence). CDR3 length: 15 residues. V was pared by 5 bases and J by 4 bases, with 14 bases between. The CDR3 nucleotides are TGTGCCAGCAGTCTGTGGGCAGGGGATAATGAAAAACTGTTTTTT. Translation: CASSLWAGDNEKLFF.

The CDR3 here is CASSNSMNTQYF. Written as DNA, the CDR3 is TGCGCCAGCAGCAATAGCATGAATACGCAGTATTTT. The rearrangement links TRBV5-1 to TRBJ2-3; D is unclear. CDR3 size: 12 residues. Germline V lookup: CDR1 SGHRS, CDR2 YFSETQ. With 4 bases removed from V and 7 bases from J, the gap between germline ends came to 10 bases.

The chain links TRBV28 to TRBJ1-4; D is perhaps TRBD1 (6 bases). The germline V gene encodes CDR1 MDHEN and CDR2 SYDVKM. The CDR3 sequence is 16 residues long. With 2 bases removed from V and 6 bases from J, the gap between germline ends came to 16 bases. CDR3 sequence reads: CASSLIRQAGHEKLFF. The CDR3 nucleotides are TGTGCCAGCAGTTTAATCCGACAGGCCGGCCATGAAAAACTGTTTTTT.

The chain is built from TRBV28 and TRBJ2-7; D not resolved. The germline V gene has CDR1 MDHEN and CDR2 SYDVKM. The ends were cut back, 5 bases at V and 3 bases at J, with 11 bases in the middle. This CDR3 comprises 13 residues. CDR3 sequence: CASSLLPNYEQYF. In DNA form, the CDR3 reads TGTGCCAGCAGTCTTCTCCCGAACTACGAGCAGTACTTC.

The chain combines TRBV4-1 with TRBJ2-7, with 10 bases lining up with TRBD1. V gave up 0 bases and J gave up 4 bases; unmatched junction bases: 6. The CDR3 spans 16 residues. Germline CDR1 reads MGHRA; CDR2 reads YSYEKL. The CDR3 reads CASSQDGRQGAYEQYF. As DNA, the CDR3 is TGCGCCAGCAGCCAAGATGGGCGACAGGGGGCGTACGAGCAGTACTTC.

This clone was seen more than once but under ten times. The chain uses TRBV4-1 and TRBJ2-7; D is unclear. CDR3 size: 15 residues. Per the germline V gene, CDR1 is MGHRA and CDR2 is YSYEKL. Trimming pared 1 base from V and 0 bases from J, leaving 10 bases between. The CDR3 reads CASSQGGGLSYEQYF. In DNA form, the CDR3 reads TGCGCCAGCAGCCAAGGCGGCGGCCTCTCCTACGAGCAGTACTTC.

This chain connects TRBV7-6 to TRBJ1-6; 9 nucleotides align to TRBD1. The CDR3 has 16 residues. CDR1 and CDR2 from the germline V gene are SGHVS and FNYEAQ. With 4 bases clipped from V and 7 bases from J, the junction kept 8 bases outside the gene matches. The CDR3 loop reads CASSSGTGYRNSPLHF. In DNA, the CDR3 is TGTGCCAGCAGCTCCGGGACAGGGTATAGGAATTCACCCCTCCACTTT.

J is TRBJ1-1 and V is TRBV15; D is unclear. From germline, CDR1 is LNHNV and CDR2 YYDKDF (reference sequence). This CDR3 has 14 amino acids. Trimming stripped 3 bases from V and 1 base from J, with 9 bases between. The CDR3 reads CATSSGLGNTEAFF. CDR3 nucleotide sequence: TGTGCCACCAGCAGCGGCCTGGGGAACACTGAAGCTTTCTTT.

The V and J genes are TRBV9 and TRBJ2-7; TRBD2 agrees at 11 bases. The CDR3 has 16 residues. The J segment lost 3 bases and the V segment lost 5 bases, leaving 10 bases of the junction unmatched. Germline-derived CDR1 and CDR2 are SGDLS and YYNGEE. As DNA, the CDR3 is TGTGCCAGCAGTGATGGAGGGACTAGCGGAAACTACGAGCAGTACTTC. Protein product: CASSDGGTSGNYEQYF.

The chain joins TRBV7-3 to TRBJ2-3; D ambiguous. This CDR3 has 14 amino acids. Looked up from germline, CDR1 is SGHTA and CDR2 is FQGTGA. Trimming pared 5 bases from V and 3 bases from J, leaving 12 bases between. The CDR3 loop is CASSPYYSTDTQYF. In nucleotides, the CDR3 is TGTGCCAGCAGCCCCTACTATTCGACAGATACGCAGTATTTT.

By its share, this clone is medium-sized (0.01 to 0.1%). The rearrangement joins TRBV10-3 to TRBJ1-2, with 8 bases aligning to TRBD1. The CDR3 runs 13 residues. From germline, CDR1 is ENHRY and CDR2 SYGVKD. With V trimmed by 8 bases and J by 2 bases, 4 bases remained unmatched. The CDR3 here is CAIRQGPNYGYTF. CDR3 nucleotides: TGTGCCATCCGACAGGGGCCCAACTATGGCTACACCTTC.

This chain joins TRBV5-1 and TRBJ1-4; D uncertain. The CDR3 loop spans 13 amino acids. The V end lost 0 bases, the J end lost 8 bases, and 8 bases lay between the germline ends. The germline V gene has CDR1 SGHRS and CDR2 YFSETQ. The CDR3 bases are TGCGCCAGCAGCTTGGAACCCTGGGAAAAACTGTTTTTT. Translation gives CASSLEPWEKLFF.

The gene calls are TRBV5-1 and TRBJ2-7; D perhaps matches TRBD1 (6 bases). Germline values: CDR1 SGHRS, CDR2 YFSETQ. The CDR3 is 15 amino acids. Trimming stripped 0 bases from V and 3 bases from J, with 13 bases between. The CDR3 region has the DNA TGCGCCAGCAGCTTGGCCAAGGGACAAGTCTACGAGCAGTACTTC. This translates into CASSLAKGQVYEQYF.